Given below is one T cell receptor (beta chain) in context. Its antigen is undetermined. The data belong to a study of cytomegalovirus exposure and HLA in healthy donors. General study findings and limits: Sequence variants that were highly shared formed a cluster that was likely a sequencing artifact. Another analysis was done later, and it associated roughly 15,000 TCR beta sequences with HLA alleles at 0.05 false discovery rate. Across donors, sequencing depth was assumed by presence/absence analyses to be roughly uniform.

Donors in the study were healthy people who gave bone marrow. PCR primers comprised 60 Vbeta and 13 Jbeta primers. Assay used: immunoSEQ multiplex PCR; TCRdb lists only in-frame clones, some missing. Its listing shows more than 100,000 clones. The CDR3 extends over 16 amino acids. V lost 1 base and J lost 4; bases outside the gene matches: 10. Germline CDR1 SGHRS, CDR2 YFSETQ. The specimen sequenced was PBMCs. The TCR originated in a man aged 35-49 years in good health and CMV-seronegative. The chain uses TRBV5-1 and TRBJ2-7; 8 nucleotides align to TRBD2. CDR3 nucleotide sequence: TGCGCCAGCAGCTTGACAGGGAAAGCGGGGGCTTACGAGCAGTACTTC. Amino acids: CASSLTGKAGAYEQYF.